These 27 T cell receptor beta chains share one sample of origin, sequenced in a study of cytomegalovirus exposure and HLA in healthy donors. Primers for the PCR totalled 60 Vbeta and 13 Jbeta. The assay was immunoSEQ multiplex PCR, and TCRdb's table has in-frame clones only and misses some. Of roughly 100,000 clones in the sample, 78% were seen once. Sequenced: PBMCs. Receptor source: a man in his thirties or forties in good health and CMV-seronegative.

V usage is TRBV18 and J usage is TRBJ2-5; 7 positions match TRBD1. The V segment lost 4 bases and the J segment 1 base; nucleotides outside the gene matches: 6. The CDR3 is 15 amino acids. Germline CDR1 reads KGHSH; CDR2 reads LQKENI. DNA for the CDR3: TGTGCCAGCTCACTCCACAGGGGACCCCAAGAGACCCAGTACTTC. Protein sequence: CASSLHRGPQETQYF.

This clone came up a few times. This rearrangement joins TRBV4-3 to TRBJ2-5; D possibly corresponds to TRBD2 (6 bases). In germline, CDR1 is LGHNA, CDR2 YSLEER. Trimming left V 1 base short and J 5 bases short, with 11 bases between. The CDR3 loop spans 14 amino acids. In DNA form, the CDR3 reads TGCGCCAGCAGCCAAGGGTGGGGGGATGAGACCCAGTACTTC. Translation gives CASSQGWGDETQYF.

This chain joins TRBV21-1 and TRBJ2-1; the table's D call, TRBD1, has no DNA check behind it. TRBV21-1 is shown as a pseudogene. CDR3 length equals 12 residues. CDR3 nucleotide sequence: TGTGCCAGCAACGCTGACAGTAATGAGCAGTTCTTC. This encodes CASNADSNEQFF.

The chain joins TRBV7-9 to TRBJ2-5, with 8 bases that match TRBD2. Germline trimming cut 5 bases from V and 4 bases from J; bases unmatched to any gene: 6. There are 14 residues in the CDR3. The germline CDR1 and CDR2 sequences are SEHNR and FQNEAQ (reference sequence). The DNA of the CDR3 is TGTGCCAGCAGCCCCCGGGAGGGGCCAGAGACCCAGTACTTC. This encodes CASSPREGPETQYF.

This clone is a singleton in its sample. The chain carries TRBV9 and TRBJ2-5, with D perhaps TRBD2 (5 bases). Trimming stripped 4 bases from V and 5 bases from J, with 9 bases between. Germline V gene lookup returns CDR1 SGDLS and CDR2 YYNGEE. CDR3 length equals 12 residues. The CDR3 nucleotides read TGTGCCAGCAGCCCCACGGGGGAGACCCAGTACTTC. Its translation is CASSPTGETQYF.

The CDR3, as DNA: TGCGCCAGCAGCCAAGATCGGGATTCGGCTAGCGGGACCCAAGAGACCCAGTACTTC. Translating gives CASSQDRDSASGTQETQYF. This chain connects TRBV4-3 to TRBJ2-5, with 9 nucleotides matching TRBD2. This CDR3 has 19 residues. From germline, CDR1 is LGHNA and CDR2 YSLEER. With V trimmed by 0 bases and J by 1 base, 12 bases remained unmatched.

This clone appeared a few times. The chain links TRBV19 to TRBJ1-1; 11 bases are shared with TRBD1. Per germline, CDR1 LNHDA and CDR2 SQIVND (reference sequence). Trimming cost V 5 bases and J 4 bases; bases outside gene matches: 9. The CDR3 spans 16 residues. The CDR3 loop is CASSFWTGGAGTEAFF. CDR3 nucleotides: TGTGCCAGTAGTTTTTGGACAGGGGGCGCAGGCACTGAAGCTTTCTTT.

The chain carries TRBV11-2 and TRBJ1-4, with D unclear. The CDR3 contains 10 residues. Per germline, CDR1 SGHAT and CDR2 FQNNGV. Trimming pared 5 bases from V and 13 bases from J, leaving 8 bases between. CDR3 amino acids: CASSGSGLFF. DNA for the CDR3: TGTGCCAGCAGCGGGTCGGGACTGTTTTTT. The variable domain in full, with the rest retrieved from reference TRBV11-2 and TRBJ1-4, is EAGVAQSPRYKIIEKRQSVAFWCNPISGHATLYWYQQILGQGPKLLIQFQNNGVVDDSQLPKDRFSAERLKGVDSTLKIQPAKLEDSAVYLCASSGSGLFFGSGTQLSVL.

The chain uses TRBV9 and TRBJ1-1; a weak D match, TRBD1 (6 bases). The germline gives CDR1 SGDLS, CDR2 YYNGEE. With 0 bases removed from V and 5 bases from J, the gap between germline ends came to 17 bases. The CDR3 has 16 amino acids. The CDR3 sequence: CASSVVTGYVGTEAFF. In DNA, the CDR3 is TGTGCCAGCAGCGTAGTGACAGGCTATGTTGGTACTGAAGCTTTCTTT. The full variable domain, in which reference TRBV9 and TRBJ1-1 provide the parts outside the CDR3, is DSGVTQTPKHLITATGQRVTLRCSPRSGDLSVYWYQQSLDQGLQFLIQYYNGEERAKGNILERFSAQQFPDLHSELNLSSLELGDSALYFCASSVVTGYVGTEAFFGQGTRLTVV.

This chain uses TRBV4-3 with TRBJ2-5, with D possibly TRBD1 on 6 matching bases. Looked up from germline, CDR1 is LGHNA and CDR2 is YSLEER. The CDR3 covers 15 residues. Trimming pared 4 bases from V and 5 bases from J, leaving 17 bases between. CDR3 residues: CASSRSDRIPETQYF. As DNA, the CDR3 is TGCGCCAGCAGCCGATCGGACAGAATTCCGGAGACCCAGTACTTC.

The chain is built from TRBV6-5 and TRBJ2-2, with D maybe TRBD1 (6 bases). V lost 7 bases and J lost 5, with 11 bases in between. The CDR3 has 13 amino acids. Germline CDR1 and CDR2: MNHEY and SVGAGI. The chain's CDR3 is CASTVRGTGELFF. The CDR3 nucleotides read TGTGCCAGCACCGTCAGGGGTACCGGGGAGCTGTTTTTT.

This chain joins TRBV6-5 and TRBJ2-7; 8 positions match TRBD1. V shed 2 bases and J 4 bases; nucleotides not matched to a gene: 4. Per germline, CDR1 MNHEY and CDR2 SVGAGI. This CDR3 has 14 residues. The CDR3 DNA is TGTGCCAGCAGTTACCAGGGGGCGCGGTACGAGCAGTACTTC. It translates to CASSYQGARYEQYF.

This chain links TRBV10-3 with TRBJ2-2, with 7 bases matching TRBD1. Germline V gene data show CDR1 as ENHRY and CDR2 as SYGVKD. V shed 6 bases and J 1 base; nucleotides not matched to a gene: 2. The CDR3 runs to 14 residues. CDR3: CAISRQGNTGELFF. The CDR3, as DNA: TGTGCCATCAGCCGACAGGGGAACACCGGGGAGCTGTTTTTT.

The chain uses TRBV4-3 and TRBJ1-2, with 7 bases fitting TRBD1. V was clipped by 0 bases and J by 8 bases; unmatched bases: 3. CDR1 and CDR2 from the germline V gene are LGHNA and YSLEER. This CDR3 has 13 amino acids. CDR3 nucleotide sequence: TGCGCCAGCAGCCAAGATCAGGGGGAAGGCTACACCTTC. This codes for CASSQDQGEGYTF.

This chain uses TRBV19 with TRBJ2-3, with 9 bases matching TRBD1. This CDR3 is built from 15 residues. The ends lost 4 bases at V and 6 bases at J; junction bases unmatched: 8. Germline V CDR1 and CDR2: LNHDA, SQIVND (reference sequence). In DNA form, the CDR3 reads TGTGCCAGTAGTACCGGGACAGGGACCCAGGATACGCAGTATTTT. Protein: CASSTGTGTQDTQYF.

The rearrangement links TRBV28 to TRBJ1-5, with 10 bases matching TRBD1. With V trimmed by 6 bases and J by 6 bases, 2 bases remained unmatched. CDR1 is MDHEN, CDR2 SYDVKM, per germline. The CDR3 contains 13 residues. CDR3 nucleotide sequence: TGTGCCAGCAGAGGGACAGGGGTTCAGCCCCAGCATTTT. This codes for CASRGTGVQPQHF.

The chain employs TRBV11-2 and TRBJ1-6, with no clear D. Germline CDR1 SGHAT, CDR2 FQNNGV. V lost 7 bases and J lost 4, with 8 bases in between. The CDR3 loop spans 13 amino acids. The CDR3 DNA reads as TGTGCCAGCACCCTACTTTATAATTCACCCCTCCACTTT. Protein: CASTLLYNSPLHF.

The gene calls are TRBV5-1 and TRBJ2-7; no reliable D call. The CDR3 is 15 amino acids. V was cut by 2 bases and J by 3 bases, with 15 bases left in between. Germline CDR1 is SGHRS and CDR2 is YFSETQ. The DNA of the CDR3 is TGCGCCAGCAGCTTACCCCTTGGCACAGACTACGAGCAGTACTTC. Residues: CASSLPLGTDYEQYF.

The rearrangement links TRBV7-9 to TRBJ2-5; D not certain. Germline CDR1 is SEHNR and CDR2 is FQNEAQ (reference sequence). The CDR3 length is 16 residues. V lost 5 bases to trimming and J lost 0 bases, with 16 bases between them. The CDR3 DNA reads TGTGCCAGCAGCCCGAGCGTCGCGAGCAACCAAGAGACCCAGTACTTC. Its translation is CASSPSVASNQETQYF. Full variable domain (outside the CDR3, taken from reference TRBV7-9 and TRBJ2-5): DTGVSQNPRHKITKRGQNVTFRCDPISEHNRLYWYRQTLGQGPEFLTYFQNEAQLEKSRLLSDRFSAERPKGSFSTLEIQRTEQGDSAMYLCASSPSVASNQETQYFGPGTRLLVL.

The rearrangement joins TRBV11-3 to TRBJ2-3, with no clear D. This CDR3 has 14 amino acids. V gave up 1 base and J gave up 7 bases, with 12 bases separating them. Germline V lookup: CDR1 SGHNT, CDR2 YENEEA. The CDR3 bases are TGTGCCAGCAGCTTAGCTTCAGGATCAAATACGCAGTATTTT. It is translated as CASSLASGSNTQYF.

Points on this clone: The sample carries other DNA sequences with the same CDR3. The chain is built from TRBV2 and TRBJ1-4; 8 bases fit TRBD1. Germline V lookup: CDR1 SNHLY, CDR2 FYNNEI. Germline trimming cut 6 bases from V and 8 bases from J; bases unmatched to any gene: 8. The CDR3 is 14 amino acids. The CDR3 DNA is TGTGCCAGCAGGGACAGGGTTGGATCCGAAAAACTGTTTTTT. This gives the protein CASRDRVGSEKLFF.

This chain uses TRBV29-1 with TRBJ2-1, with 8 positions matching TRBD2. This CDR3 is built from 14 residues. The trim removed 5 bases at V and 1 base at J, leaving 4 bases unmatched. Germline V gene data show CDR1 as SQVTM and CDR2 as ANQGSEA. The DNA of the CDR3 is TGCAGCGTTACTACTAGCGGATCCTACAATGAGCAGTTCTTC. This encodes CSVTTSGSYNEQFF.

The J gene is TRBJ2-3, the V gene TRBV28; 8 bases map to TRBD1. Germline V gene lookup returns CDR1 MDHEN and CDR2 SYDVKM. The CDR3 totals 17 residues. V lost 1 base to trimming and J lost 1 base; unmatched junction nucleotides: 7. DNA of the CDR3: TGTGCCAGCAGTTTATCTGCAGGGGGCTACGGCACAGATACGCAGTATTTT. This encodes CASSLSAGGYGTDTQYF.

The V call is TRBV7-2, the J call TRBJ2-3; 7 positions match TRBD2. Germline trimming cut 4 bases from V and 6 bases from J; bases unmatched to any gene: 13. This CDR3 is 16 amino acids long. Germline V gives CDR1 SGHTA, CDR2 FQGNSA. Here the CDR3 DNA reads TGTGCCAGCAGCTGGAGGGGTGGGGGGGGTACGGATACGCAGTATTTT. Its translation is CASSWRGGGGTDTQYF.

The rearrangement uses TRBV29-1 and TRBJ1-5; tentatively, D is TRBD1 (6 bases). The length of the CDR3 is 13 residues. Germline values: CDR1 SQVTM, CDR2 ANQGSEA. Between the trimmed V and J ends, which lost 4 bases and 5 bases, there was a span of 12 bases. CDR3 loop: CSVGQELDQPQHF. In DNA, the CDR3 is TGCAGCGTTGGACAGGAACTCGATCAGCCCCAGCATTTT.

A few counts support this clone. The V and J genes are TRBV29-1 and TRBJ1-1; D uncertain. Germline V gives CDR1 SQVTM, CDR2 ANQGSEA. The CDR3 extends over 13 amino acids. Trimming removed 4 bases from V and 6 bases from J, with 15 bases in between. DNA of the CDR3: TGCAGCGTTGGTCGGGGAGGAACATCTGAAGCTTTCTTT. This codes for CSVGRGGTSEAFF.

The genes are TRBV2 and TRBJ2-1, with TRBD2 matching 12 bases. The germline V gene encodes CDR1 SNHLY and CDR2 FYNNEI. Trimming at V came to 6 bases and at J to 7 bases, leaving 7 bases not matched to a gene. The CDR3 runs to 15 residues. CDR3 sequence reads: CASREGGLAGNEQFF. As DNA, the CDR3 is TGTGCCAGCAGGGAGGGGGGACTAGCGGGTAATGAGCAGTTCTTC.